The 24 T cell receptor beta chains presented below share a single source sample, sequenced in a study of beta chain features in type 1 diabetes. Study-level findings and limits: All four CD4+ subsets of Type 1 diabetes patients contained TCRB CDR3s that were moderately but significantly shorter.

TCRB transcripts that were expressed got sequenced, as all of the isolated RNA had been reverse transcribed. Sequenced by immunoSEQ multiplex PCR; TCRdb stores in-frame clones only, minus some. The sample records hundreds of thousands of clones, roughly 12% being singletons. These receptors have no identified antigens. Sample: naive CD4+ T cells from blood. The receptors derive from a man between 18 and 29 years old with type 1 diabetes.

This clone came up a few times. The chain uses TRBV20-1 and TRBJ2-7; D uncertain. V was cut by 6 bases and J by 7 bases, with 13 bases left in between. The germline V gene has CDR1 DFQATT and CDR2 SNEGSKA (reference sequence). There are 11 residues in the CDR3. The CDR3: CSAPTGVEQYF. As DNA, the CDR3 is TGCAGTGCCCCGACTGGGGTGGAGCAGTACTTC.

To note about this clone: The same CDR3 can be traced to other DNA sequences in this sample. This chain links TRBV7-9 with TRBJ1-2; D possibly corresponds to TRBD1 (5 bases). The CDR3 consists of 14 residues. The germline gives CDR1 SEHNR, CDR2 FQNEAQ (reference sequence). The V gene lost 1 base and the J gene lost 4 bases, with 10 bases spanning the gap. The CDR3 spells CASSLGQGPYGYTF. CDR3 DNA sequence: TGTGCCAGCAGCTTAGGTCAGGGCCCCTATGGCTACACCTTC.

The CDR3 DNA is TGTGCCAGCAGCTTAGCGGGGTGGGACACTGAAGCTTTCTTT. Protein product: CASSLAGWDTEAFF. The rearrangement uses TRBV7-9 and TRBJ1-1; D remains ambiguous. Per the germline V gene, CDR1 is SEHNR and CDR2 is FQNEAQ (reference sequence). The CDR3 runs to 14 residues. Trimming took off 0 bases at V and 3 bases at J, with 8 bases between the two ends.

The V call is TRBV30, the J call TRBJ2-2; tentatively, D is TRBD1 (6 bases). V lost 4 bases and J 2 bases, leaving 11 bases between the germline ends. The germline gives CDR1 GTSNPN, CDR2 SVGIG (reference sequence). The CDR3 has 14 residues. DNA for the CDR3: TGTGCCTGGAAGGCCAGGGGCAACACCGGGGAGCTGTTTTTT. Protein product: CAWKARGNTGELFF.

There are a few counts of this clone. The chain recombines TRBV29-1 with TRBJ2-1; D is unresolved. Per the germline V gene, CDR1 is SQVTM and CDR2 is ANQGSEA. CDR3 length equals 14 residues. The V end lost 5 bases, the J end lost 1 base, and 12 bases lay between the germline ends. CDR3 region: CSVQVLMSYNEQFF. CDR3 coding DNA: TGCAGCGTTCAAGTTTTGATGTCCTACAATGAGCAGTTCTTC.

This clone was detected a few times. V is TRBV9 and J is TRBJ1-5; TRBD1 is a possible D gene (6 bases). CDR3 size: 14 residues. Trimming pared 7 bases from V and 5 bases from J, leaving 16 bases between. Germline lookup yields CDR1 SGDLS and CDR2 YYNGEE. CDR3 region: CASGRDAGDQPQHF. Written as DNA, the CDR3 is TGTGCCAGCGGACGGGATGCAGGGGATCAGCCCCAGCATTTT. Full variable domain (missing parts from reference TRBV9 and TRBJ1-5): DSGVTQTPKHLITATGQRVTLRCSPRSGDLSVYWYQQSLDQGLQFLIQYYNGEERAKGNILERFSAQQFPDLHSELNLSSLELGDSALYFCASGRDAGDQPQHFGDGTRLSIL.

This clone has a count of ten or more. V usage is TRBV28 and J usage is TRBJ1-4; D is uncertain. Looked up from germline, CDR1 is MDHEN and CDR2 is SYDVKM. This CDR3 contains 13 residues. Trimming stripped 6 bases from V and 5 bases from J, with 10 bases between. The CDR3 sequence is CASSLPGNEKLFF. Here the CDR3 DNA reads TGTGCCAGCAGCCTGCCGGGGAATGAAAAACTGTTTTTT. Looking up the rest from reference TRBV28 and TRBJ1-4 gives the full variable domain: DVKVTQSSRYLVKRTGEKVFLECVQDMDHENMFWYRQDPGLGLRLIYFSYDVKMKEKGDIPEGYSVSREKKERFSLILESASTNQTSMYLCASSLPGNEKLFFGSGTQLSVL.

The chain carries TRBV9 and TRBJ1-1; D is uncertain. V was trimmed by 4 bases and J by 5 bases, leaving 15 bases between them. CDR3 length: 14 amino acids. The germline CDR1 and CDR2 sequences are SGDLS and YYNGEE. The CDR3 region is CASSHTDGGTEAFF. The CDR3 nucleotides are TGTGCCAGCAGCCATACTGACGGAGGAACTGAAGCTTTCTTT.

This clone was detected a few times. V usage is TRBV9 and J usage is TRBJ2-5; D unresolved. Germline CDR1 SGDLS, CDR2 YYNGEE. The V end was cut by 0 bases, the J end by 1 base, with 10 bases between. The CDR3 has 15 amino acids. CDR3: CASSVGSLIQETQYF. The CDR3 DNA sequence: TGTGCCAGCAGCGTAGGGTCCCTAATCCAAGAGACCCAGTACTTC. The full variable domain, with the rest looked up from reference TRBV9 and TRBJ2-5, is DSGVTQTPKHLITATGQRVTLRCSPRSGDLSVYWYQQSLDQGLQFLIQYYNGEERAKGNILERFSAQQFPDLHSELNLSSLELGDSALYFCASSVGSLIQETQYFGPGTRLLVL.

In this sample, this clone turned up a few times. The sample contains more than one DNA sequence encoding this CDR3. The rearrangement links TRBV30 to TRBJ1-5; TRBD1 might be the D (5 bases). The CDR3 is 12 amino acids. Trimming took off 5 bases at V and 4 bases at J, with 9 bases between the two ends. Per the germline V gene, CDR1 is GTSNPN and CDR2 is SVGIG (reference sequence). Here the CDR3 DNA reads TGTGCCTGGGGGGGACTGAATCAGCCCCAGCATTTT. Translation gives CAWGGLNQPQHF.

This clone was observed a handful of times. This rearrangement joins TRBV6-5 to TRBJ1-5, with unresolved D. Germline-derived CDR1 and CDR2 are MNHEY and SVGAGI. The CDR3 extends over 13 amino acids. Trimming took off 5 bases at V and 10 bases at J, with 15 bases between the two ends. The CDR3 sequence: CASSVHRAGPQHF. The CDR3 bases are TGTGCCAGCAGTGTACATAGGGCGGGCCCCCAGCATTTT.

A single count supports this clone. The J gene is TRBJ2-6, the V gene TRBV5-6; 8 bases match TRBD1. The length of the CDR3 is 17 residues. Trimming cost V 1 base and J 1 base; bases outside gene matches: 4. CDR1 SGHDT and CDR2 YYEEEE come from the germline V gene. The CDR3, as DNA: TGTGCCAGCAGCTTGATGGGACAGGCTTCTGGGGCCAACGTCCTGACTTTC. It is translated as CASSLMGQASGANVLTF. Variable domain in full (rest from reference TRBV5-6 and TRBJ2-6): DAGVTQSPTHLIKTRGQQVTLRCSPKSGHDTVSWYQQALGQGPQFIFQYYEEEERQRGNFPDRFSGHQFPNYSSELNVNALLLGDSALYLCASSLMGQASGANVLTFGAGSRLTVL.

The J gene is TRBJ1-1, the V gene TRBV6-6; D not resolved. V was cut by 6 bases and J by 0 bases, with 11 bases left in between. Germline CDR1 is MNHNY and CDR2 is SVGAGI (reference sequence). The CDR3 spans 14 residues. The CDR3 DNA sequence: TGTGCCAGCAGCATGGACGGGATGAACACTGAAGCTTTCTTT. It yields the protein CASSMDGMNTEAFF.

This clone has only a few counts. The chain employs TRBV29-1 and TRBJ2-1, with TRBD2 matching 11 bases. The CDR3 covers 15 residues. Germline V gene data show CDR1 as SQVTM and CDR2 as ANQGSEA. The ends lost 6 bases at V and 7 bases at J; junction bases unmatched: 11. For the CDR3, the DNA is TGCAGCGTCGCACACCGACTAGCGGGGTCGAATGAGCAGTTCTTC. This codes for CSVAHRLAGSNEQFF.

In its sample, this clone was seen a few times. This sequence joins TRBV6-1 and TRBJ2-5; 7 nucleotides agree with TRBD1. This CDR3 has 13 amino acids. V lost 6 bases and J lost 2; bases outside the gene matches: 3. The germline CDR1 and CDR2 sequences are MNHNS and SASEGT. CDR3 loop: CASSGTVQETQYF. DNA of the CDR3: TGTGCCAGCAGCGGGACAGTACAAGAGACCCAGTACTTC.

This clone was counted only a few times. J is TRBJ2-2 and V is TRBV30; tentatively, D is TRBD2 (6 bases). CDR3 length: 15 residues. Looked up from germline, CDR1 is GTSNPN and CDR2 is SVGIG (reference sequence). V was trimmed by 5 bases and J by 0 bases, leaving 13 bases between them. In DNA form, the CDR3 reads TGTGCCTGGTCTTCGGGACTCACGAACACCGGGGAGCTGTTTTTT. This translates into CAWSSGLTNTGELFF.

V and J are TRBV6-1 and TRBJ1-5, with no clear D. CDR3 length equals 13 residues. V lost 1 base, J lost 7 bases, and 8 bases lay in between. CDR1 and CDR2 (germline): MNHNS, SASEGT. CDR3 coding DNA: TGTGCCAGCAGTGAAGGGTACAGCCAGCCCCAGCATTTT. Translation gives CASSEGYSQPQHF.

A word on this clone: The same CDR3 also results from other DNA sequences found in this sample. The chain links TRBV28 to TRBJ1-2; D is possibly TRBD1 (5 bases). CDR3 length: 14 residues. V gave up 3 bases and J gave up 2 bases, with 10 bases separating them. CDR1 and CDR2 (germline): MDHEN, SYDVKM. The CDR3 protein is CASSFLQGNYGYTF. DNA of the CDR3: TGTGCCAGCAGTTTTTTGCAGGGAAACTATGGCTACACCTTC.

V is TRBV28 and J is TRBJ2-1; possible D gene TRBD2, 7 bases. The CDR3 contains 15 residues. The germline gives CDR1 MDHEN, CDR2 SYDVKM. The V gene lost 4 bases and the J gene lost 1 base, with 11 bases spanning the gap. CDR3 sequence (DNA): TGTGCCAGCAGTTCCGGGGGGCCGTCCTACAATGAGCAGTTCTTC. It is translated as CASSSGGPSYNEQFF.

This chain joins TRBV5-6 and TRBJ2-1, with 7 nucleotides matching TRBD2. The V segment lost 0 bases and the J segment 3 bases; nucleotides outside the gene matches: 9. This CDR3 is built from 17 residues. Germline values: CDR1 SGHDT, CDR2 YYEEEE. The CDR3 sequence is CASSLAGGGGGYNEQFF. The CDR3 coding sequence is TGTGCCAGCAGCTTGGCCGGAGGCGGGGGAGGCTACAATGAGCAGTTCTTC.

The chain combines TRBV28 with TRBJ2-7; TRBD1 matches 7 bases. The length of the CDR3 is 15 residues. Germline V gives CDR1 MDHEN, CDR2 SYDVKM. J lost 1 base, V lost 7 bases, and 10 bases had no gene match. DNA of the CDR3: TGTGCCAGCACGTCCGTGGCAGGGGGATCCTACGAGCAGTACTTC. Translated, it gives CASTSVAGGSYEQYF. Looking up the rest from reference TRBV28 and TRBJ2-7 gives the full variable domain: DVKVTQSSRYLVKRTGEKVFLECVQDMDHENMFWYRQDPGLGLRLIYFSYDVKMKEKGDIPEGYSVSREKKERFSLILESASTNQTSMYLCASTSVAGGSYEQYFGPGTRLTVT.

The gene calls are TRBV6-1 and TRBJ2-4, with 10 positions matching TRBD1. The CDR3 consists of 15 residues. V shed 4 bases, J shed 6 bases, and the junction held 6 bases outside the gene matches. In germline, CDR1 is MNHNS, CDR2 SASEGT. The CDR3 DNA is TGTGCCAGCAGTGGGGGGACAGGGGATAGAAACATTCAGTACTTC. This gives the protein CASSGGTGDRNIQYF.

This clone was seen more than once but under ten times. This chain joins TRBV7-2 and TRBJ1-1; D not resolved. The CDR3 extends over 16 amino acids. Germline-derived CDR1 and CDR2 are SGHTA and FQGNSA. V was shortened by 3 bases and J by 1 base, with 15 bases between the two germline ends. The CDR3: CASSLAVDWTNTEAFF. CDR3 DNA: TGTGCCAGCAGCTTGGCCGTTGACTGGACGAACACTGAAGCTTTCTTT.

This clone was recorded a few times. This chain connects TRBV29-1 to TRBJ2-5, with 11 nucleotides matching TRBD2. The CDR3 loop spans 14 amino acids. CDR1 is SQVTM, CDR2 ANQGSEA, per germline. Losses at the gene ends were 4 bases for V and 5 bases for J; bases not matched to a gene: 6. CDR3 sequence reads: CSVVVAGGRETQYF. In nucleotides, the CDR3 is TGCAGCGTTGTAGTAGCGGGGGGGCGGGAGACCCAGTACTTC.